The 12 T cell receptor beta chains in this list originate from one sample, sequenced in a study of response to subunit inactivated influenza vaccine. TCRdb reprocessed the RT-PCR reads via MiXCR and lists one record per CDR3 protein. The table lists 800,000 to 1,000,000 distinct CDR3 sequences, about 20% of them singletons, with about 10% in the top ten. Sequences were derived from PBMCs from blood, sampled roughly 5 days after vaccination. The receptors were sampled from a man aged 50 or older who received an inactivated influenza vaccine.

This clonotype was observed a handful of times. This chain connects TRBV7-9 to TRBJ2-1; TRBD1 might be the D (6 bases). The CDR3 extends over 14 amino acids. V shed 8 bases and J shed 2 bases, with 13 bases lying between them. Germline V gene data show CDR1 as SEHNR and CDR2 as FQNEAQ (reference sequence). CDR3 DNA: TGTGCCAGCTTAGGACAGCCAGCCTACAATGAGCAGTTCTTC. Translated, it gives CASLGQPAYNEQFF.

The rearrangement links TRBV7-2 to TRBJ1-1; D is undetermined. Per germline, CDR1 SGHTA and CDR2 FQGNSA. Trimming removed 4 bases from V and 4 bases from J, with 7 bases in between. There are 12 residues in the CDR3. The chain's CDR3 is CASSSVSTEAFF. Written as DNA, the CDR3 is TGTGCCAGCAGCTCCGTGAGCACTGAAGCTTTCTTT.

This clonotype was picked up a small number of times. The CDR3 region has the DNA TGTGCCATCAGTGCGGGTCCCGATGATTACGAGCAGTACTTC. Its protein product is CAISAGPDDYEQYF. V is TRBV10-3 and J is TRBJ2-7; D is undetermined. V was shortened by 4 bases and J by 4 bases, with 14 bases between the two germline ends. CDR1 and CDR2 (germline): ENHRY, SYGVKD. The CDR3 has 14 residues.

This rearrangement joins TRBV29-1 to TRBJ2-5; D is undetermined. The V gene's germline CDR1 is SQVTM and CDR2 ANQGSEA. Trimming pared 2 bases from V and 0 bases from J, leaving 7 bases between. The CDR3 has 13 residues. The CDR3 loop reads CSVERSYQETQYF. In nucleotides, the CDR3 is TGCAGCGTTGAACGTAGCTACCAAGAGACCCAGTACTTC.

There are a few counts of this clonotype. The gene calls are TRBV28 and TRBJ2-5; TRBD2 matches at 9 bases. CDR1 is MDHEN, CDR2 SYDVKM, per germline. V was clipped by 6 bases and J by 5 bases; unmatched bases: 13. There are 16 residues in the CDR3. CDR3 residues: CASSTPLAGGRETQYF. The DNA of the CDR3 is TGTGCCAGCAGCACCCCACTGGCGGGGGGGCGTGAGACCCAGTACTTC.

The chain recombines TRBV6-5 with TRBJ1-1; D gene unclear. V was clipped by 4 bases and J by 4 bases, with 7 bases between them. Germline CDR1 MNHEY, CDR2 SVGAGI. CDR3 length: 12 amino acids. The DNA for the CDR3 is TGTGCCAGCAGTTCGATGGGCACTGAAGCTTTCTTT. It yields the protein CASSSMGTEAFF.

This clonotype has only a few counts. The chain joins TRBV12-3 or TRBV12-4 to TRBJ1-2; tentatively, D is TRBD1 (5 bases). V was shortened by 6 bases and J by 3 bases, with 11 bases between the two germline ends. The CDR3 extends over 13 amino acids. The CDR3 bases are TGTGCCAGCAGAACCGGGGCTTACTATGGCTACACCTTC. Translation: CASRTGAYYGYTF.

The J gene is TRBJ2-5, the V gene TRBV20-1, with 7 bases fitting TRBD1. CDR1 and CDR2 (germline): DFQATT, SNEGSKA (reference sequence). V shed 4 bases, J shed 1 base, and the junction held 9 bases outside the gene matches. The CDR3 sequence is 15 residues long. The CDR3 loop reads CSAMGAGDSQETQYF. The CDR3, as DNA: TGCAGTGCTATGGGGGCAGGGGACAGCCAAGAGACCCAGTACTTC.

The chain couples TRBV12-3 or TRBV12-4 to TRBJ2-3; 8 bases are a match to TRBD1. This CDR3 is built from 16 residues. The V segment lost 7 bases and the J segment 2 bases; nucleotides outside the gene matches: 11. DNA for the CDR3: TGTGCCAGCAAGGGGGGACAGGAGACATTCACAGATACGCAGTATTTT. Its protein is CASKGGQETFTDTQYF.

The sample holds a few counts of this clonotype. CDR3 amino acids: CATRLAGIYNEQFF. As DNA, the CDR3 is TGTGCCACCCGGCTAGCGGGAATATACAATGAGCAGTTCTTC. The J gene is TRBJ2-1, the V gene TRBV12-3 or TRBV12-4, with 9 bases identical to TRBD2. The CDR3 spans 14 residues. J was trimmed by 4 bases and V by 10 bases; bases with no gene match: 8.

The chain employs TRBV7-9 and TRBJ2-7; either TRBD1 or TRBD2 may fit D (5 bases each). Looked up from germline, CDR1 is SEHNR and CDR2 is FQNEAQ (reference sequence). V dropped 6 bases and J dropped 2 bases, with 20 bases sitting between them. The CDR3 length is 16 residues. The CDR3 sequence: CASSFDLRDRTYEQYF. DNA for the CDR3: TGTGCCAGCAGTTTTGACCTCCGGGACCGTACCTACGAGCAGTACTTC.

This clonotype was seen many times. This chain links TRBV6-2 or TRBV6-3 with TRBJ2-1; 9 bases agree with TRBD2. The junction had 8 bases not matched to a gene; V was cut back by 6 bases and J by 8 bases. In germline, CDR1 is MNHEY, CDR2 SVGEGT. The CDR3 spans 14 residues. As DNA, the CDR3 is TGTGCCAGCAGGATAGCGGGAGAAGGGCATGAGCAGTTCTTC. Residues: CASRIAGEGHEQFF.